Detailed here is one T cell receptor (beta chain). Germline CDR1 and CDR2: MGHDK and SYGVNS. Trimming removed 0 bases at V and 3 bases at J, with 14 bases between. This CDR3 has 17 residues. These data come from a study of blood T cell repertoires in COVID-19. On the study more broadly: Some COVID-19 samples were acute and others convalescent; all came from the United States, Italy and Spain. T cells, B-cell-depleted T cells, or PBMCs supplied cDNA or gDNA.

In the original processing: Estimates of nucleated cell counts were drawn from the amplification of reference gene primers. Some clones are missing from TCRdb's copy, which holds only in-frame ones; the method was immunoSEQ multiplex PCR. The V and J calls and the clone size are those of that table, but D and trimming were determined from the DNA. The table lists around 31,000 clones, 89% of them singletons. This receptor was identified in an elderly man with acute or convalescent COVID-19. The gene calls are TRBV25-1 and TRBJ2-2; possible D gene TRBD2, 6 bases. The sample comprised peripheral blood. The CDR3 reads CASSEYETSRDTGELFF. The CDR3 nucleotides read TGTGCCAGCAGTGAATATGAAACTAGCCGGGACACCGGGGAGCTGTTTTTT. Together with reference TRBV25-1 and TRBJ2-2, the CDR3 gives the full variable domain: EADIYQTPRYLVIGTGKKITLECSQTMGHDKMYWYQQDPGMELHLIHYSYGVNSTEKGDLSSESTVSRIRTEHFPLTLESARPSHTSQYLCASSEYETSRDTGELFFGEGSRLTVL.